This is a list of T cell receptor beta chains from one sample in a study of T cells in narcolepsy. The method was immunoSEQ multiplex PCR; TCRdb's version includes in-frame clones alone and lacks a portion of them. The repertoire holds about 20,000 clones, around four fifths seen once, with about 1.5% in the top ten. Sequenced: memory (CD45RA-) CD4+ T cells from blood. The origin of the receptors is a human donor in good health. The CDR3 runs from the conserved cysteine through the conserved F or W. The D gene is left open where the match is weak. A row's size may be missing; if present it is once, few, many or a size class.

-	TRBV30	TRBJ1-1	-	TGTGCCTGGAGTTATGGGGATGTGGGGGCCACTGAAGCTTTCTTT	CAWSYGDVGATEAFF
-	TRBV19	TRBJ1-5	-	TGTGCCAGTACCCCGGGGCCGGGAGGAGTTCAGCCCCAGCATTTT	CASTPGPGGVQPQHF
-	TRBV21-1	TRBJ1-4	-	TGTGCCAGCAGAACCGACCATGGGGGGGCATATAATGAAAAACTGTTTTTT	CASRTDHGGAYNEKLFF
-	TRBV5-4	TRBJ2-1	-	TGTGCCAGCAGCTTGCTAGCCGATGAGCAGTTCTTC	CASSLLADEQFF
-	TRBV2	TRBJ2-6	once	TGTGCCAGCGTGGGTGGGGGCTCTGGGGCCAACGTCCTGACTTTC	CASVGGGSGANVLTF
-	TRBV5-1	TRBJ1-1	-	TGCGCCAGCAGGGAGAACTGGATGAACACTGAAGCTTTCTTT	CASRENWMNTEAFF
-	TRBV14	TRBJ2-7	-	TGTGCCAGCAGCCAAGACTACAGGGCCCACGAGCAGTACTTC	CASSQDYRAHEQYF
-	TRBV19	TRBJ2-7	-	TGTGCCAGTAGTCGGGGGGCAGGGGGCTACTACGAGCAGTACTTC	CASSRGAGGYYEQYF
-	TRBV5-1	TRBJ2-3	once	TGCGCCAGCAGCTTGGGACAGGCCACAGATACGCAGTATTTT	CASSLGQATDTQYF
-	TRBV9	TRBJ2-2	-	TGTGCCAGCAGCGTAGGTCCCAGGGAAAACACCGGGGAGCTGTTTTTT	CASSVGPRENTGELFF
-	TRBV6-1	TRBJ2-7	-	TGTGCCAGCAGTGATGGCCAGGGTGGCTACGAGCAGTACTTC	CASSDGQGGYEQYF
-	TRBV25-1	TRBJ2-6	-	TGTGCCACCCTCGGTGGGGCCAACGTCCTGACTTTC	CATLGGANVLTF
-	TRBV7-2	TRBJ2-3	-	TGTGCCAGCAGCTTAAGTGCAGGGCGCACAGATACGCAGTATTTT	CASSLSAGRTDTQYF
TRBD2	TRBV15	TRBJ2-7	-	TGTGCCACCAGCAGAGATCTAGCGGGCTACGAGCAGTACTTC	CATSRDLAGYEQYF
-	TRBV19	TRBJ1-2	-	TGTGCCAGTAGCCCTCGGACGGCGACCCTAGGAAATGGCTACACCTTC	CASSPRTATLGNGYTF
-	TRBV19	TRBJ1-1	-	TGTGCCAGTAGTCCCACCCCTGTTCTAGGGGGAACTGAAGCTTTCTTT	CASSPTPVLGGTEAFF
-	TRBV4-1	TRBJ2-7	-	TGCGCCAGCAGCCAAGGGGGCACGTTATCCTACGAGCAGTACTTC	CASSQGGTLSYEQYF
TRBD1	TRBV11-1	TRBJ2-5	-	TGTGCCAGCAGCTGGGACAGGGAGGACCAGTACTTC	CASSWDREDQYF
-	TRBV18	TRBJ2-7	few	TGTGCCAGCCAAATATTTGGGGACGAGCAGTACTTC	CASQIFGDEQYF
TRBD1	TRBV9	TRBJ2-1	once	TGTGCCAGCAGCGTACAGGGGGCTTTCTACAATGAGCAGTTCTTC	CASSVQGAFYNEQFF
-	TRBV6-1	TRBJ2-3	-	TGTGCCAGCAGTACGGCCGATTACACAGATACGCAGTATTTT	CASSTADYTDTQYF
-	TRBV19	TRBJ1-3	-	TGTGCCAGTACTCCCGGGGGAAGCTCTGGAAACACCATATATTTT	CASTPGGSSGNTIYF
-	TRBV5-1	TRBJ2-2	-	TGCGCCAGCAGCTTGGCTGGGAACACCGGGGAGCTGTTTTTT	CASSLAGNTGELFF
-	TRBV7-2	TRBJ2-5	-	TGTGCCAGCAGCCAGGGTGGAGAGACCCAGTACTTC	CASSQGGETQYF
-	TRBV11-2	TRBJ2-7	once	TGTGCCAGCAGCAACATGAACGAGCAGTACTTC	CASSNMNEQYF
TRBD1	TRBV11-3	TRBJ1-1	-	TGTGCCAGCAGCCCGGGGACAGGCACTGTGAACACTGAAGCTTTCTTT	CASSPGTGTVNTEAFF
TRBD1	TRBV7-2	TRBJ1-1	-	TGTGCCAGCAGCGTGACAGGGGTCTCCCCTGAAGCTTTCTTT	CASSVTGVSPEAFF
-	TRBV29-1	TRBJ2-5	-	TGCAGCGCACCGGGGGGCTACCAAGAGACCCAGTACTTC	CSAPGGYQETQYF
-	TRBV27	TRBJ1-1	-	TGTGCCAGCAGTTTCGGTACAGGGAACACTGAAGCTTTCTTT	CASSFGTGNTEAFF
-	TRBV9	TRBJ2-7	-	TGTGCCAGCAGCGTAGCCCCGGCGGCCTCCTACGAGCAGTACTTC	CASSVAPAASYEQYF
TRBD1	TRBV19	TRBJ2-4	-	TGTGCCACCCAGATGGGGCCCCCCGGGACAGGGGCCAAAAACATTCAGTACTTC	CATQMGPPGTGAKNIQYF
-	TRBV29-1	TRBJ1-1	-	TGCAGCGTTGAGGGGGGCCACGTAGGAACTGAAGCTTTCTTT	CSVEGGHVGTEAFF
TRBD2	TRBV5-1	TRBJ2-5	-	TGCGCCAGCAGCTTGAGACCTAGCGGGAGGCAAGAGACCCAGTACTTC	CASSLRPSGRQETQYF